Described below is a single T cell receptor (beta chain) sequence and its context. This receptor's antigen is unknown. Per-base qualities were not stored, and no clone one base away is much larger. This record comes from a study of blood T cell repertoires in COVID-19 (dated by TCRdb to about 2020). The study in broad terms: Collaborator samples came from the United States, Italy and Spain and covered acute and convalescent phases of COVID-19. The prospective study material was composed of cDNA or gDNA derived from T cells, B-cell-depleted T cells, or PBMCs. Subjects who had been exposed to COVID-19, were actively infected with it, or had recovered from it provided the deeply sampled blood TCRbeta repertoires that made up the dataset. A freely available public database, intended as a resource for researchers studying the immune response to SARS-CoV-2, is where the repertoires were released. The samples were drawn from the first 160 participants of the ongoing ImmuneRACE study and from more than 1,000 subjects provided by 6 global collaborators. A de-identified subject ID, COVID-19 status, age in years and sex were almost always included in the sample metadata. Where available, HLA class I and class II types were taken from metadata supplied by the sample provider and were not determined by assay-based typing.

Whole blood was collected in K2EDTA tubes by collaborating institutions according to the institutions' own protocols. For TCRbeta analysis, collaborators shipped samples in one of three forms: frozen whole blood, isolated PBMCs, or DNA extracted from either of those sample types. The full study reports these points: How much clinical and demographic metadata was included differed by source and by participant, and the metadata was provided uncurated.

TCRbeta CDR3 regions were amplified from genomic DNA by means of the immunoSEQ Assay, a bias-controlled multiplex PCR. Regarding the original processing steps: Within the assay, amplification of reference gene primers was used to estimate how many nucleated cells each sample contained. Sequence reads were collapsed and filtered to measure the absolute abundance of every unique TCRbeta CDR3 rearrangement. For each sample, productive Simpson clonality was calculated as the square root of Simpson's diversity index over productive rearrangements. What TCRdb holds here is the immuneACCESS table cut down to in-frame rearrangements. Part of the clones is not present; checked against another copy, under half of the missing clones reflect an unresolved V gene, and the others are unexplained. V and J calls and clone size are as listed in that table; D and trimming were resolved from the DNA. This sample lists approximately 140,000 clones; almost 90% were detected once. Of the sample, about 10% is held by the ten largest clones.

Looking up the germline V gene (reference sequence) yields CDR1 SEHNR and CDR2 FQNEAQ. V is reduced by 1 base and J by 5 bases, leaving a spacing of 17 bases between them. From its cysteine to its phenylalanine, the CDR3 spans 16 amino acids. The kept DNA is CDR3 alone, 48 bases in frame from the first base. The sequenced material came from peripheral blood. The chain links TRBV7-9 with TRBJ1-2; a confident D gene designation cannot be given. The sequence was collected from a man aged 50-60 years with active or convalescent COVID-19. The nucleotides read TGTGCCAGCAGCTTAGATTCCTCACACAGACGGTATGGCTACACCTTC. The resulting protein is CASSLDSSHRRYGYTF.